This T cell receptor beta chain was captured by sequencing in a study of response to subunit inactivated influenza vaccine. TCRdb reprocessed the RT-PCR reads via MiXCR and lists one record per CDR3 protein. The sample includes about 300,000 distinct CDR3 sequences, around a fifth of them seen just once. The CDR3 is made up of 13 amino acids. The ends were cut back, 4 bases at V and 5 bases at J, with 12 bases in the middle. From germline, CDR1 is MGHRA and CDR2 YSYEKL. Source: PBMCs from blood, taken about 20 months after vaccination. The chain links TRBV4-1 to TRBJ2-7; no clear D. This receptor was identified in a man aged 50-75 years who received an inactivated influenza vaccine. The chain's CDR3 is CASSRIQENEQYF. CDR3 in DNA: TGCGCCAGCAGCCGAATCCAGGAGAACGAGCAGTACTTC.